Only one count was recorded for the clone carrying this T cell receptor (beta chain). The length of the CDR3 is 15 residues. V shed 6 bases and J shed 0 bases, with 15 bases lying between them. Germline loops: CDR1 LNHDA, CDR2 SQIVND (reference sequence). Source study methods: Amplification from reference gene primers served as the basis for estimated nucleated cell counts. This table comes from immunoSEQ multiplex PCR, and its TCRdb copy is limited to in-frame clones, with some not included. V, J and clone size reflect that table, while D and trimming were determined from the DNA. The sample comprises some 65,000 clones, about 85% of which are singletons, and around 2.9% rests with the top ten. This sample is drawn from a study of blood T cell repertoires in COVID-19. The wider study: The samples span acute and convalescent COVID-19 from the United States, Italy and Spain. Sources were T cells, B-cell-depleted T cells, or PBMCs; the material itself was cDNA or gDNA.

The sample comprised peripheral blood. This receptor was taken from a man aged 80 or over with acute or convalescent COVID-19. The chain carries TRBV19 and TRBJ2-7; TRBD1 is a possible D gene (6 bases). The chain's CDR3 is CASRKDGTSSYEQYF. The CDR3 bases are TGTGCCAGTAGAAAGGACGGGACAAGCTCCTACGAGCAGTACTTC.